A single sample gave rise to the 30 T cell receptor beta chains below, sequenced in a study of regulatory T cells in long-lasting Graves disease. As to time point: newly diagnosed GD, antithyroid drugs for less than 3 months. TCR sequences were obtained from RNA taken from PBMCs. Through Arm-PCR of CDR3 regions and iRepertoire HTBI primers, TCR beta libraries were built. In TCRdb, the multiplex PCR reads were re-called with MiXCR into one record per CDR3 protein. Of under 700,000 distinct CDR3 sequences listed, more than 15% are singletons. The same sample was also used in a study of T cells in Graves' hyperthyroidism and ophthalmopathy.

The starting material was peripheral blood mononuclear cells (PBMCs), obtained at new diagnosis, from a patient treated with antithyroid drugs. Source of these receptors: a woman aged 40 to 65 with Graves disease.

This chain's CDR3 is CASRPRGALNQPQHF. The CDR3 DNA follows: TGTGCCAGCAGGCCCCGGGGGGCCCTCAATCAGCCCCAGCATTTT. The rearrangement links TRBV2 to TRBJ1-5; a weak D match, TRBD1 (6 bases). The ends were cut back, 6 bases at V and 3 bases at J, with 15 bases in the middle. The CDR3 extends over 15 amino acids. Germline V gene sequence: CDR1 SNHLY, CDR2 FYNNEI. Using reference TRBV2 and TRBJ1-5 for the parts outside the CDR3, the full variable domain is EPEVTQTPSHQVTQMGQEVILRCVPISNHLYFYWYRQILGQKVEFLVSFYNNEISEKSEIFDDQFSVERPDGSNFTLKIRSTKLEDSAMYFCASRPRGALNQPQHFGDGTRLSIL.

This clonotype was counted at least ten times. J is TRBJ1-5 and V is TRBV12-3 or TRBV12-4, with D perhaps matching TRBD1 (6 bases). V gave up 3 bases and J gave up 2 bases, with 11 bases separating them. The CDR3 has 15 amino acids. The CDR3 nucleotides read TGTGCCAGCAGTTTTGCGGGGGCCCGCAATCAGCCCCAGCATTTT. Its translation is CASSFAGARNQPQHF.

This clonotype turned up a few times. V is TRBV30 and J is TRBJ1-1; D gene uncertain. Trimming stripped 2 bases from V and 0 bases from J, with 13 bases between. The CDR3 covers 15 residues. Germline CDR1 reads GTSNPN; CDR2 reads SVGIG (reference sequence). The CDR3 DNA reads as TGTGCCTGGAGTCCTGCGTGGATTTTGAACACTGAAGCTTTCTTT. It yields the protein CAWSPAWILNTEAFF.

J is TRBJ2-1 and V is TRBV2, with TRBD1 as a possible D gene (5 bases). Trimming pared 8 bases from V and 0 bases from J, leaving 14 bases between. This CDR3 spans 15 amino acids. Per the germline V gene, CDR1 is SNHLY and CDR2 is FYNNEI. As DNA, the CDR3 is TGTGCCAGCGGGCGTGCAGGGCCCTCCTACAATGAGCAGTTCTTC. It specifies CASGRAGPSYNEQFF.

This clonotype was counted between two and nine times. The V call is TRBV28, the J call TRBJ1-2; D remains ambiguous. Germline V gives CDR1 MDHEN, CDR2 SYDVKM. The CDR3 is 12 amino acids. The V end was cut by 5 bases, the J end by 8 bases, with 12 bases between. The chain's CDR3 is CASSGEVLGYTF. The CDR3 nucleotides are TGTGCCAGCAGTGGAGAGGTACTCGGCTACACCTTC.

This clonotype was observed a few times. The V gene is TRBV28, the J gene TRBJ1-6; maybe TRBD1 (5 bases). Germline values: CDR1 MDHEN, CDR2 SYDVKM. The germline V and J ends were trimmed by 8 bases and 9 bases, with 8 bases remaining between them. The CDR3 is 11 residues long. CDR3 nucleotides: TGTGCCAGCTCCGGGGGTTCACCCCTCCACTTT. It translates to CASSGGSPLHF.

This clonotype was recorded many times. The chain carries TRBV30 and TRBJ2-3; a weak D match, TRBD1 (5 bases). The germline V and J ends were trimmed by 8 bases and 1 base, with 13 bases remaining between them. CDR1 and CDR2 (germline): GTSNPN, SVGIG (reference sequence). The CDR3 length is 13 residues. CDR3 sequence: CANSPRGTDTQYF. Written as DNA, the CDR3 is TGTGCCAACTCGCCCAGGGGCACAGATACGCAGTATTTT.

This clonotype was observed at least ten times. The chain recombines TRBV7-9 with TRBJ1-2; no definite D call. Germline V lookup: CDR1 SEHNR, CDR2 FQNEAQ (reference sequence). The V gene lost 6 bases and the J gene lost 2 bases, with 10 bases spanning the gap. The CDR3 consists of 13 residues. CDR3 coding DNA: TGTGCCAGCAGTTTGGCCGTGAACTATGGCTACACCTTC. Translated, it gives CASSLAVNYGYTF. Together with reference TRBV7-9 and TRBJ1-2, the CDR3 gives the full variable domain: DTGVSQNPRHKITKRGQNVTFRCDPISEHNRLYWYRQTLGQGPEFLTYFQNEAQLEKSRLLSDRFSAERPKGSFSTLEIQRTEQGDSAMYLCASSLAVNYGYTFGSGTRLTVV.

The rearrangement links TRBV2 to TRBJ2-1; D is ambiguous. CDR1 is SNHLY and CDR2 is FYNNEI in the germline V gene. CDR3 length: 14 residues. V gave up 1 base and J gave up 8 bases, with 12 bases separating them. The CDR3 protein is CASSEGTSVDEQFF. Written as DNA, the CDR3 is TGTGCCAGCAGTGAAGGGACCAGCGTTGATGAGCAGTTCTTC.

This clonotype has a handful of counts. This chain uses TRBV5-6 with TRBJ1-4, with D possibly matching TRBD1 (5 bases). This CDR3 region has 15 residues. Germline lookup yields CDR1 SGHDT and CDR2 YYEEEE. V lost 4 bases and J lost 0, with 10 bases in between. CDR3: CASSGTEATNEKLFF. In DNA form, the CDR3 reads TGTGCCAGCAGCGGGACCGAAGCAACTAATGAAAAACTGTTTTTT.

The sample holds a few counts of this clonotype. The chain uses TRBV19 and TRBJ1-2; D unclear. The germline V gene has CDR1 LNHDA and CDR2 SQIVND (reference sequence). The ends were cut back, 8 bases at V and 3 bases at J, with 13 bases in the middle. The CDR3 sequence is 13 residues long. The CDR3 protein is CASYSFSDYGYTF. In nucleotides, the CDR3 is TGTGCCAGTTACTCTTTCTCTGACTATGGCTACACCTTC.

This clonotype was seen many times. The chain recombines TRBV15 with TRBJ2-3, with TRBD1 matching over 8 bases. The CDR3 loop spans 16 amino acids. Germline V lookup: CDR1 LNHNV, CDR2 YYDKDF (reference sequence). V lost 4 bases to trimming and J lost 3 bases; unmatched junction nucleotides: 9. CDR3 nucleotide sequence: TGTGCCACCAGCACCCAGACAGGGGACGCGACAGATACGCAGTATTTT. This sequence encodes CATSTQTGDATDTQYF.

This clonotype was observed at least ten times. This chain links TRBV4-1 with TRBJ1-2, with TRBD1 as a possible D gene (6 bases). Trimming pared 0 bases from V and 8 bases from J, leaving 10 bases between. CDR1 is MGHRA, CDR2 YSYEKL, per germline. The CDR3 totals 13 residues. The chain's CDR3 is CASSQEGGKGYTF. The CDR3 nucleotides are TGCGCCAGCAGCCAAGAAGGGGGGAAGGGCTACACCTTC.

This clonotype was detected many times. J is TRBJ2-1 and V is TRBV20-1; 15 positions agree with TRBD2. The ends lost 1 base at V and 3 bases at J; junction bases unmatched: 7. In germline, CDR1 is DFQATT, CDR2 SNEGSKA (reference sequence). The CDR3 runs to 18 residues. The CDR3 sequence: CSARGGTSGGPIYNEQFF. As DNA, the CDR3 is TGCAGTGCTAGAGGAGGGACTAGCGGGGGGCCCATCTACAATGAGCAGTTCTTC.

The gene calls are TRBV30 and TRBJ1-1; 7 bases are shared with TRBD1. The CDR3 totals 12 residues. V dropped 1 base and J dropped 5; count of bases not matched to a gene: 1. Per germline, CDR1 GTSNPN and CDR2 SVGIG (reference sequence). DNA of the CDR3: TGTGCCTGGAGTGGACAGGGAACTGAAGCTTTCTTT. It codes for CAWSGQGTEAFF.

This clonotype was observed many times. The genes are TRBV12-3 or TRBV12-4 and TRBJ2-1; TRBD2 agrees at 8 bases. The ends lost 3 bases at V and 9 bases at J; junction bases unmatched: 4. The CDR3 loop spans 13 amino acids. In nucleotides, the CDR3 is TGTGCCAGCAGTTTCGTTAGCGGGATTGAGCAGTTCTTC. It codes for CASSFVSGIEQFF.

Comments on this clonotype: Given a much more abundant clone one base away, this may be a read error. The rearrangement uses TRBV2 and TRBJ2-1, with TRBD1 matching over 9 bases. The CDR3 covers 15 residues. Germline V CDR1 and CDR2: SNHLY, FYNNEI. Losses at the gene ends were 1 base for V and 10 bases for J; bases not matched to a gene: 8. The CDR3 DNA is TGTGCCAGCAGTGAAGGACAGGGGGACCCCTACGAGCAGTTCTTC. This codes for CASSEGQGDPYEQFF.

This clonotype was observed many times. The CDR3 region has the DNA TGCGCCAGCAGCTTGGCCCTCCCCGCAGGGGATACGCAGTATTTT. Protein: CASSLALPAGDTQYF. The chain joins TRBV5-1 to TRBJ2-3, with D maybe TRBD1 (5 bases). CDR3 size: 15 residues. Trimming left V 0 bases short and J 6 bases short, with 14 bases between. Looked up from germline, CDR1 is SGHRS and CDR2 is YFSETQ.

Note on this clonotype: This may arise from a read error, as a much more abundant clone is one base away. CDR3 region: CASSLSAGPNIQYF. The CDR3 coding sequence is TGTGCCAGCAGCTTAAGTGCGGGTCCGAACATTCAGTACTTC. The chain combines TRBV7-9 with TRBJ2-4; D is perhaps TRBD2 (5 bases). Trimming took off 2 bases at V and 7 bases at J, with 12 bases between the two ends. Germline CDR1 is SEHNR and CDR2 is FQNEAQ (reference sequence). This CDR3 has 14 residues.

This chain joins TRBV11-2 and TRBJ2-5; 8 bases match TRBD2. The CDR3 length is 12 residues. Germline CDR1 reads SGHAT; CDR2 reads FQNNGV. DNA for the CDR3: TGTGTCTCAGCGGGGGATCAAGAGACCCAGTACTTC. It is translated as CVSAGDQETQYF.

This clonotype was counted only a few times. V and J are TRBV2 and TRBJ2-7; D might be TRBD1 or TRBD2, each matching 5 bases. Trimming shortened V by 1 base and J by 3 bases, and 16 bases separated the two germline ends. Germline V gene sequence: CDR1 SNHLY, CDR2 FYNNEI. The CDR3 consists of 16 residues. DNA of the CDR3: TGTGCCAGCAGTGAAGGGGGGACGGTCGCTGTCTACGAGCAGTACTTC. Encoded protein: CASSEGGTVAVYEQYF.

V is TRBV19 and J is TRBJ2-1; weak D call: TRBD2 (7 bases). Germline loops: CDR1 LNHDA, CDR2 SQIVND (reference sequence). The CDR3 is 16 amino acids. Trimming took 3 bases from V and 3 from J, leaving 15 bases between them. The CDR3 nucleotides are TGTGCCAGTAGTATCATCCGGGGGGCCTTCTACAATGAGCAGTTCTTC. Protein: CASSIIRGAFYNEQFF.

In this sample, this clonotype turned up many times. The chain links TRBV6-1 to TRBJ1-1; the D is unclear. In germline, CDR1 is MNHNS, CDR2 SASEGT. The CDR3 contains 11 residues. Trimming stripped 10 bases from V and 6 bases from J, with 12 bases between. CDR3 sequence (DNA): TGTGCCACCCAACAGTTCTCTGAAGCTTTCTTT. Its translation: CATQQFSEAFF.

The chain links TRBV20-1 to TRBJ2-7; D is undetermined. This CDR3 has 15 residues. Trimming removed 3 bases from V and 0 bases from J, with 15 bases in between. CDR1 and CDR2 (germline): DFQATT, SNEGSKA (reference sequence). The CDR3 DNA reads TGCAGTGCTAGCGCCTTGGCAGAGCTCTCCTACGAGCAGTACTTC. It encodes CSASALAELSYEQYF.

This clonotype was detected only a few times. The V gene is TRBV5-4, the J gene TRBJ2-1; possible D gene TRBD2, 7 bases. V was trimmed by 0 bases and J by 0 bases, leaving 13 bases between them. Looked up from germline, CDR1 is SGHNT and CDR2 is YYREEE (reference sequence). The CDR3 spans 17 residues. The DNA of the CDR3 is TGTGCCAGCAGCTTGGCCCGACGGGGGGCCTCCTACAATGAGCAGTTCTTC. Protein sequence: CASSLARRGASYNEQFF.

In this sample, this clonotype turned up many times. The CDR3 loop is CATRQGNQPQHF. As DNA, the CDR3 is TGTGCCACCAGACAGGGGAATCAGCCCCAGCATTTT. The chain employs TRBV15 and TRBJ1-5, with 7 bases fitting TRBD1. Germline V gene data show CDR1 as LNHNV and CDR2 as YYDKDF (reference sequence). The CDR3 is 12 amino acids. The junction had 0 bases not matched to a gene; V was cut back by 6 bases and J by 4 bases.

This clonotype was counted between two and nine times. Possible read error: a much larger clone is one base away. The rearrangement joins TRBV13 to TRBJ1-1; D gene unclear. Germline CDR1 is PRHDT and CDR2 is FYEKMQ (reference sequence). Trimming pared 6 bases from V and 6 bases from J, leaving 11 bases between. The CDR3 is 12 residues long. The CDR3 bases are TGTGCCAGCAGTCCGAGCGGGGCTGAAGCTTTCTTT. Translating gives CASSPSGAEAFF.

This clonotype was observed many times. The chain couples TRBV19 to TRBJ1-5, with TRBD1 identical over 8 bases. This CDR3 is 15 amino acids long. V lost 5 bases, J lost 3 bases, and 6 bases stayed unmatched. Germline CDR1 is LNHDA and CDR2 is SQIVND (reference sequence). Here the CDR3 DNA reads TGTGCCAGTAGTTCACAGGGGGGGAACAATCAGCCCCAGCATTTT. The encoded protein is CASSSQGGNNQPQHF.

This CDR3 reads CASRPAGANTEAFF. As DNA, the CDR3 is TGTGCCAGCAGGCCGGCAGGGGCGAACACTGAAGCTTTCTTT. The rearrangement uses TRBV6-1 and TRBJ1-1, with D perhaps TRBD1 (6 bases). The CDR3 totals 14 residues. Germline CDR1 and CDR2: MNHNS and SASEGT. The V and J ends lost 6 bases and 1 base respectively, with 12 bases between them.

This clonotype has only a few counts. The V and J genes are TRBV20-1 and TRBJ2-6; D is uncertain. Germline V CDR1 and CDR2: DFQATT, SNEGSKA (reference sequence). The CDR3 is made up of 14 amino acids. The ends were cut back, 3 bases at V and 1 base at J, with 7 bases in the middle. CDR3 bases: TGCAGTGCTAGTCCTATGTCTGGGGCCAACGTCCTGACTTTC. It yields the protein CSASPMSGANVLTF.